The 19 T cell receptor beta chains in this list originate from one sample, sequenced in a study of identical twins. Via MiXCR, TCRdb re-called the 5' RACE reads, giving one row per CDR3 protein. Among hundreds of thousands of distinct CDR3 sequences listed, under 10% were seen once. Another study also made use of these data, one on yellow fever vaccine responses in identical twins.

What was sequenced was memory (CD45RO+) T cells sorted from blood. The receptors come from a woman between 18 and 29 years old in good health.

This clonotype was counted many times. This chain links TRBV4-2 with TRBJ2-7; 12 bases are shared with TRBD2. The CDR3 contains 16 residues. Germline values: CDR1 LGHNA, CDR2 YNFKEQ. Unmatched junction bases numbered 6, after V lost 1 base and J lost 5 bases. DNA for the CDR3: TGTGCCAGCAGCCAAGGGCTAGCGGGAGGGGAGGACGAGCAGTACTTC. The encoded protein is CASSQGLAGGEDEQYF.

This clonotype has a handful of counts. The junction departs from the called germline gene at one end, perhaps through a read error. The rearrangement uses TRBV7-2 and TRBJ2-7; no reliable D call. The CDR3 has 12 amino acids. The germline CDR1 and CDR2 sequences are SGHTA and FQGNSA. This CDR3 is CASSLGTREWDF. The CDR3 nucleotides are TGTGCCAGCAGCTTGGGTACGAGAGAGTGGGACTTC.

This clonotype was found a few times. The genes are TRBV12-3 or TRBV12-4 and TRBJ2-7; D possibly matches TRBD1 or TRBD2 (5 bases each). The CDR3 covers 13 residues. Trimming stripped 6 bases from V and 2 bases from J, with 11 bases between. CDR3 residues: CASRRGDPYEQYF. In DNA, the CDR3 is TGTGCCAGCAGGCGAGGGGACCCCTACGAGCAGTACTTC.

This clonotype was counted at least ten times. In nucleotides, the CDR3 is TGCAGTGCTAGAGCCCTGGGACTAGCGGGGGGTAGGACCGGGGAGCTGTTTTTT. Its protein is CSARALGLAGGRTGELFF. The genes are TRBV20-1 and TRBJ2-2, with 15 bases aligning to TRBD2. Germline V lookup: CDR1 DFQATT, CDR2 SNEGSKA (reference sequence). This CDR3 contains 18 residues. With V trimmed by 1 base and J by 5 bases, 8 bases remained unmatched.

This clonotype has at least ten counts. This chain links TRBV12-3 or TRBV12-4 with TRBJ2-2; D might be TRBD1 (6 bases). This CDR3 region has 14 residues. V was clipped by 6 bases and J by 4 bases, with 12 bases between them. The CDR3 is CASSQDSTTGELFF. The CDR3 bases are TGTGCCAGCAGCCAGGACAGTACCACCGGGGAGCTGTTTTTT.

This clonotype was detected only a few times. The chain employs TRBV18 and TRBJ2-5, with 10 bases matching TRBD1. From germline, CDR1 is KGHSH and CDR2 LQKENI. The CDR3 runs 16 residues. V trimming: 4 bases; J trimming: 4 bases; junction bases outside the gene matches: 9. CDR3 in DNA: TGTGCCAGCTCACAGAATCCGGGACAGGGGCGAGAGACCCAGTACTTC. Protein sequence: CASSQNPGQGRETQYF.

This clonotype was seen a handful of times. The germline gene is not matched at one end of the junction; a read error may be the cause. The chain combines TRBV7-2 with TRBJ2-1, with D uncertain. The V gene's germline CDR1 is SGHTA and CDR2 FQGNSA. This CDR3 has 13 residues. DNA for the CDR3: TGCAGCGCGGTAGGGCAGCCCTACAATGAGCAGTTCTTC. Translating gives CSAVGQPYNEQFF.

The chain carries TRBV20-1 and TRBJ2-3; 7 bases agree with TRBD2. The CDR3 runs to 13 residues. From germline, CDR1 is DFQATT and CDR2 SNEGSKA (reference sequence). Germline trimming cut 5 bases from V and 1 base from J; bases unmatched to any gene: 3. CDR3: CSAHLAGTDTQYF. CDR3 nucleotides: TGCAGTGCTCATCTAGCGGGCACAGATACGCAGTATTTT.

This clonotype was observed a handful of times. The CDR3 spells CASKGYNEQFF. In nucleotides, the CDR3 is TGCGCCAGCAAGGGTTACAATGAGCAGTTCTTC. The chain couples TRBV10-2 to TRBJ2-1; D not certain. Germline CDR1 WSHSY, CDR2 SAAADI. The CDR3 loop spans 11 amino acids. V was shortened by 7 bases and J by 4 bases, with 5 bases between the two germline ends.

This clonotype was counted many times. The chain is built from TRBV29-1 and TRBJ1-5, with no clear D. The germline V gene has CDR1 SQVTM and CDR2 ANQGSEA. V was cut by 4 bases and J by 6 bases, with 13 bases left in between. The CDR3 sequence is 13 residues long. This chain's CDR3 is CSVVLTHGQPQHF. The CDR3 nucleotides are TGCAGCGTTGTGTTGACCCACGGTCAGCCCCAGCATTTT.

This clonotype came up many times. The chain carries TRBV24-1 and TRBJ2-1, with D possibly being TRBD1 (5 bases). Germline lookup yields CDR1 KGHDR and CDR2 SFDVKD. The CDR3 has 19 amino acids. The V and J ends lost 0 bases and 2 bases respectively, with 19 bases between them. Here the CDR3 reads CATSDLPTATGFTYNEQFF. CDR3 coding DNA: TGTGCCACCAGTGATTTGCCAACCGCCACAGGATTTACCTACAATGAGCAGTTCTTC.

CDR3 amino acids: CASSLGGLAVDEQYF. The CDR3 coding sequence is TGTGCCAGCAGCTTGGGGGGACTAGCGGTTGACGAGCAGTACTTC. This chain joins TRBV5-4 and TRBJ2-7; 11 nucleotides line up with TRBD2. Per germline, CDR1 SGHNT and CDR2 YYREEE (reference sequence). J was trimmed by 5 bases and V by 0 bases; bases with no gene match: 4. This CDR3 region has 15 residues.

The chain combines TRBV11-2 with TRBJ2-7; D gene ambiguous. Looked up from germline, CDR1 is SGHAT and CDR2 is FQNNGV. The V end was cut by 3 bases, the J end by 5 bases, with 8 bases between. The CDR3 length is 12 residues. CDR3 amino acids: CASSFYLHEQYF. CDR3 in DNA: TGTGCCAGCAGCTTTTACCTGCACGAGCAGTACTTC.

The genes are TRBV27 and TRBJ2-1, with 9 nucleotides matching TRBD2. The germline V gene encodes CDR1 MNHEY and CDR2 SMNVEV (reference sequence). Trimming removed 0 bases from V and 5 bases from J; junction bases left unmatched: 5. The length of the CDR3 is 16 residues. CDR3 DNA sequence: TGTGCCAGCAGTTTATCTTGGCGGGGGGGCCACAATGAGCAGTTCTTC. Translated: CASSLSWRGGHNEQFF.

In its sample, this clonotype was seen a few times. The chain carries TRBV29-1 and TRBJ1-1, with D unclear. CDR1 and CDR2 (germline): SQVTM, ANQGSEA. The CDR3 is 12 amino acids. With 7 bases removed from V and 1 base from J, the gap between germline ends came to 10 bases. DNA for the CDR3: TGCAGCGCTCTGGGAGGGAACACTGAAGCTTTCTTT. This encodes CSALGGNTEAFF.

This clonotype was detected many times. The J gene is TRBJ2-4, the V gene TRBV12-3 or TRBV12-4, with 8 bases lining up with TRBD1. CDR3 length equals 15 residues. The junction had 4 bases not matched to a gene; V was cut back by 6 bases and J by 0 bases. CDR3 residues: CASSRGLVAKNIQYF. The CDR3 DNA reads as TGTGCCAGCAGCAGGGGGCTGGTAGCCAAAAACATTCAGTACTTC.

This clonotype was observed at least ten times. V gene TRBV6-2 or TRBV6-3 combines with J gene TRBJ2-1; 11 bases align to TRBD2. This CDR3 region has 15 residues. Trimming at V came to 4 bases and at J to 4 bases, leaving 3 bases not matched to a gene. CDR1 is MNHEY and CDR2 is SVGEGT in the germline V gene. CDR3 coding DNA: TGTGCCAGCAGTTTGTCTAGCGGGGGGTACAATGAGCAGTTCTTC. Amino acids: CASSLSSGGYNEQFF.

This clonotype has at least ten counts. The chain has TRBV6-1 and TRBJ2-5; 7 bases are a match to TRBD2. This CDR3 region has 13 residues. Germline values: CDR1 MNHNS, CDR2 SASEGT. The V and J ends lost 0 bases and 5 bases, in that order; junction bases with no gene match: 0. The chain's CDR3 is CASSEARGETQYF. The DNA for the CDR3 is TGTGCCAGCAGTGAAGCGCGGGGGGAGACCCAGTACTTC.

The gene calls are TRBV7-2 and TRBJ2-7, with 7 bases lining up with TRBD2. The CDR3 covers 14 residues. The V gene end was trimmed by 0 bases and the J gene end by 2 bases; junction bases not matched to a gene: 1. In germline, CDR1 is SGHTA, CDR2 FQGNSA. CDR3 coding DNA: TGTGCCAGCAGCTTAGCGGGAGGGGCCTACGAGCAGTACTTC. Protein product: CASSLAGGAYEQYF.